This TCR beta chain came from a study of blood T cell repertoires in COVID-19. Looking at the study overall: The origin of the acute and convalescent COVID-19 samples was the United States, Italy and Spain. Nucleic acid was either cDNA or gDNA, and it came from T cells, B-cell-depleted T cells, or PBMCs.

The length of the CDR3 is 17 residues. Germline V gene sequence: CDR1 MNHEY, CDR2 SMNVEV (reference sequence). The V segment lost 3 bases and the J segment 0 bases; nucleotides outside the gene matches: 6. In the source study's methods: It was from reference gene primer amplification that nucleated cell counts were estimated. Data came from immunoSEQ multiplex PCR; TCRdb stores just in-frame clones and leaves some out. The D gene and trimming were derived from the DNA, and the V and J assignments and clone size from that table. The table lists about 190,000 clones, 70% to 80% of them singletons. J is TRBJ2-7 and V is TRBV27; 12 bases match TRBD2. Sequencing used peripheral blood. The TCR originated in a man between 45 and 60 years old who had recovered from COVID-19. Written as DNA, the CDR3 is TGTGCCAGCAGTTTCTCTCGACTAGCGGGAGTCTCCTACGAGCAGTACTTC. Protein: CASSFSRLAGVSYEQYF.